The subject of this entry is one T cell receptor (beta chain). The target antigen is unknown. One junction end does not reproduce the germline sequence, and a read error may be involved. This CDR3 spans 18 amino acids. This sample was taken from a study of blood T cells in healthy people across ages. Study-level results: Reliance upon unsorted PBMCs precluded definitive naive versus antigen-experienced comparison. Estimates of diversity drawn from one million T cells were considered underestimates.

With a J-beta primer mix and a sample-barcoded 5' primer, a second PCR ran about 7 to 11 cycles. Every molecule of cDNA carried a tag from a template-switch adaptor with 12 random nucleotides. TCRdb reprocessed the 5' RACE reads via MiXCR and lists one record per CDR3 protein. The table lists roughly 900,000 distinct CDR3 sequences, roughly 52% of them singletons. The receptor's source is a young man in good health. The V call is TRBV12-3 or TRBV12-4, the J call TRBJ2-6, with TRBD1 matching 9 bases. Sequencing was done on a sample of blood. The CDR3 reads CASSLELGQGSGTNVLTF. For the CDR3, the DNA is TGTGCCAGCAGTTTAGAGCTGGGACAGGGCTCTGGGACCAACGTCCTGACTTTC.